The 20 T cell receptor beta chains below all came from one sample that was sequenced in a study of molecular identifiers for immune sequencing clone quantification. TCRdb ran MiXCR on the PCR reads and lists one entry per CDR3 protein. The sample lists hundreds of thousands of distinct CDR3 sequences; 15% to 20% were seen once. Specimen: naive CD8+ T cells from blood, with Jurkat cell RNA spiked in. Subset of the sample: FACS-sorted CD8+CD4-CCR7+CD45RA+ naive T cells. These receptors originate from a human donor in good health. Some libraries in this study had Jurkat cell RNA spiked in.

This clonotype was detected many times. The chain recombines TRBV2 with TRBJ1-1; D perhaps matches TRBD1 (6 bases). This CDR3 comprises 13 residues. Germline loops: CDR1 SNHLY, CDR2 FYNNEI. Trimming removed 7 bases at V and 1 base at J, with 10 bases between. CDR3 loop: CASNPRGNTEAFF. CDR3 DNA sequence: TGTGCCAGCAACCCCAGGGGGAACACTGAAGCTTTCTTT.

In the case of this clonotype: Being one base from a much bigger clone, this may be a read error. V is TRBV28 and J is TRBJ1-5; 10 bases line up with TRBD1. The germline V gene has CDR1 MDHEN and CDR2 SYDVKM. V trimming: 4 bases; J trimming: 6 bases; junction bases outside the gene matches: 9. The CDR3 length is 16 residues. The CDR3 region is CASSSTGGDFGQPQHF. The CDR3 DNA follows: TGTGCCAGCAGTTCGACAGGGGGCGATTTTGGTCAGCCCCAGCATTTT. Using reference TRBV28 and TRBJ1-5 for the parts outside the CDR3, the full variable domain is DVKVTQSSRYLVKRTGEKVFLECVQDMDHENMFWYRQDPGLGLRLIYFSYDVKMKEKGDIPEGYSVSREKKERFSLILESASTNQTSMYLCASSSTGGDFGQPQHFGDGTRLSIL.

This clonotype was detected ten times or more. CDR3 loop: CASSVNGGPSYEQYF. In nucleotides, the CDR3 is TGTGCCAGCAGCGTTAACGGGGGCCCCTCCTACGAGCAGTACTTC. The chain couples TRBV9 to TRBJ2-7, with D perhaps TRBD1 or TRBD2 (6 bases each). V was clipped by 2 bases and J by 0 bases, with 12 bases between them. Germline CDR1 SGDLS, CDR2 YYNGEE. The CDR3 runs to 15 residues.

The chain is built from TRBV6-5 and TRBJ1-1; 9 positions agree with TRBD1. The V gene end was trimmed by 6 bases and the J gene end by 6 bases; junction bases not matched to a gene: 5. Germline V gene data show CDR1 as MNHEY and CDR2 as SVGAGI. The CDR3 is 13 residues long. CDR3 nucleotides: TGTGCCAGCAGGCGACAGGGGGAAGCTGAAGCTTTCTTT. This sequence encodes CASRRQGEAEAFF.

This clonotype was seen more than once but under ten times. The genes are TRBV11-2 and TRBJ1-2; 9 bases map to TRBD1. CDR1 SGHAT and CDR2 FQNNGV come from the germline V gene. V was clipped by 0 bases and J by 0 bases; unmatched bases: 2. CDR3 length equals 16 residues. CDR3 coding DNA: TGTGCCAGCAGCTTAGACGGGGACAGGGCTAACTATGGCTACACCTTC. Translating gives CASSLDGDRANYGYTF. The full variable domain, its missing parts supplied by reference TRBV11-2 and TRBJ1-2, is EAGVAQSPRYKIIEKRQSVAFWCNPISGHATLYWYQQILGQGPKLLIQFQNNGVVDDSQLPKDRFSAERLKGVDSTLKIQPAKLEDSAVYLCASSLDGDRANYGYTFGSGTRLTVV.

This clonotype was picked up many times. The CDR3 DNA reads as TGTGCCAGCAGTAACGGGGAAGCCAAGACCTTACAAGAGACCCAGTACTTC. This codes for CASSNGEAKTLQETQYF. The V call is TRBV25-1, the J call TRBJ2-5; a weak D match, TRBD2 (5 bases). This CDR3 is 17 amino acids long. Trimming removed 5 bases at V and 2 bases at J, with 21 bases between. Germline V gives CDR1 MGHDK, CDR2 SYGVNS.

Concerning this clonotype itself: One junction end disagrees with the germline gene, perhaps due to a read error. The V and J genes are TRBV6-5 and TRBJ2-7; TRBD1 is a possible D gene (5 bases). There are 14 residues in the CDR3. CDR1 is MNHEY and CDR2 is SVGAGI in the germline V gene. The DNA of the CDR3 is TGTGCCGGCAGCCAGACAGATTTCTCCTACGAGCAGTACTTC. This codes for CAGSQTDFSYEQYF.

Remarks on this clonotype: The junction shows a germline mismatch at one end, possibly a read error. This chain uses TRBV12-3 or TRBV12-4 with TRBJ2-2, with D tentatively TRBD2 (6 bases). CDR3 length: 13 residues. CDR3 DNA: TGTGTCAGCAGTTTGGGGGGCACCGGGGAGCTGTTTTTT. Its translation: CVSSLGGTGELFF.

Notes on this clonotype: A clone one base away is much larger, so this may be a read error. This chain links TRBV10-3 with TRBJ2-5; a weak D match, TRBD2 (5 bases). This CDR3 comprises 14 residues. Germline CDR1 ENHRY, CDR2 SYGVKD. The CDR3 nucleotides read TGTGCCATCAGTGAGTACGGCGGGCAAGAGACCCAGTGCTTC. Encoded protein: CAISEYGGQETQCF.

Concerning this clonotype: Being one base from a much bigger clone, this may be a read error. The genes are TRBV7-9 and TRBJ2-2; 7 bases match TRBD1. In germline, CDR1 is SEHNR, CDR2 FQNEAQ (reference sequence). This CDR3 spans 17 amino acids. The CDR3 loop is CASSFPLGGQNTGELLF. The CDR3 DNA sequence: TGTGCCAGCAGCTTCCCTCTTGGGGGACAGAACACCGGGGAGCTGCTTTTT.

The chain couples TRBV9 to TRBJ2-3, with 11 nucleotides matching TRBD2. The V gene's germline CDR1 is SGDLS and CDR2 YYNGEE. The junction had 10 bases not matched to a gene; V was cut back by 4 bases and J by 0 bases. This CDR3 has 18 residues. CDR3 bases: TGTGCCAGCAGCTTTGGGACTAGCGGACCCTATAGCACAGATACGCAGTATTTT. Protein product: CASSFGTSGPYSTDTQYF.

This clonotype occurred a few times. J is TRBJ2-5 and V is TRBV12-3 or TRBV12-4; 8 bases line up with TRBD1. V trimming: 6 bases; J trimming: 1 base; junction bases outside the gene matches: 16. CDR3 length: 18 residues. The DNA for the CDR3 is TGTGCCAGCAGCAAAACCCTCTGGGGCGGACAGGGCCAAGAGACCCAGTACTTC. This translates into CASSKTLWGGQGQETQYF.

V and J are TRBV19 and TRBJ2-1; 9 positions match TRBD2. The CDR3 spans 18 residues. The germline V gene has CDR1 LNHDA and CDR2 SQIVND (reference sequence). V lost 1 base and J lost 0; bases outside the gene matches: 7. The CDR3 DNA sequence: TGTGCCAGTAGTATAGGGGAGTTGGGACTAGCCTCCTACAATGAGCAGTTCTTC. Amino acid sequence: CASSIGELGLASYNEQFF.

As regards this clonotype: A much larger clone differs by one base, so this may be a read error. The chain uses TRBV19 and TRBJ1-4, with 9 bases fitting TRBD1. Germline lookup yields CDR1 LNHDA and CDR2 SQIVND (reference sequence). The CDR3 length is 17 residues. CDR3 loop: CASSWDRATGANEKLSF. CDR3 bases: TGTGCCAGTAGCTGGGACAGGGCGACGGGGGCTAATGAAAAACTGTCTTTT.

A word on this clonotype: A much larger clonotype is one base distant, so this may be a read error. The genes are TRBV2 and TRBJ2-2; 15 bases agree with TRBD2. Germline CDR1 reads SNHLY; CDR2 reads FYNNEI. J lost 5 bases, V lost 6 bases, and 7 bases had no gene match. This CDR3 spans 17 amino acids. The CDR3 spells CASSRGLAGGPTGELFF. Written as DNA, the CDR3 is TGTGCCAGCAGCCGCGGACTAGCGGGAGGGCCTACCGGGGAGCTGTTTTTT.

Concerning this clonotype itself: This may stem from a read error, because a much larger clone lies one nucleotide away. J is TRBJ2-7 and V is TRBV13, with TRBD2 identical over 8 bases. CDR3 length equals 15 residues. V dropped 11 bases and J dropped 3; count of bases not matched to a gene: 15. Germline CDR1 PRHDT, CDR2 FYEKMQ (reference sequence). As DNA, the CDR3 is TGTGCCGGTTCTGCCCAGCGGGAGTCAGACTACGAGCAGTACTTC. As protein: CAGSAQRESDYEQYF.

This clonotype was seen only a few times. A junction boundary mismatches the germline segment, possibly from a read error. V usage is TRBV11-2 and J usage is TRBJ2-1; maybe TRBD2 (7 bases). Germline CDR1 reads SGHAT; CDR2 reads FQNNGV. The length of the CDR3 is 16 residues. CDR3 sequence: CASSLVPGGSYNEQLF. CDR3 nucleotide sequence: TGTGCCAGCAGCTTAGTACCGGGGGGCTCCTACAATGAGCAGCTCTTC.

Points on this clonotype: A much larger clone is a single base away; this may be a read error. The chain has TRBV29-1 and TRBJ2-7, with TRBD2 matching 8 bases. Trimming cost V 2 bases and J 7 bases; bases outside gene matches: 10. CDR1 and CDR2 from the germline V gene are SQVTM and ANQGSEA. This CDR3 comprises 14 residues. The CDR3, as DNA: TGCAGCGTTGAATTACTAGCGGAAGTGGGGGAGCAGTACTTC. Translation gives CSVELLAEVGEQYF.

V is TRBV19 and J is TRBJ2-3, with a possible D match to TRBD1 (5 bases). Germline lookup yields CDR1 LNHDA and CDR2 SQIVND (reference sequence). This CDR3 is built from 15 residues. With 2 bases removed from V and 1 base from J, the gap between germline ends came to 10 bases. This CDR3 reads CASSIQGPGTDTQYF. CDR3 nucleotides: TGTGCCAGTAGTATACAGGGCCCGGGCACAGATACGCAGTATTTT. The full variable domain, rest sourced from reference TRBV19 and TRBJ2-3, is DGGITQSPKYLFRKEGQNVTLSCEQNLNHDAMYWYRQDPGQGLRLIYYSQIVNDFQKGDIAEGYSVSREKKESFPLTVTSAQKNPTAFYLCASSIQGPGTDTQYFGPGTRLTVL.

This clonotype has ten or more counts. The V gene is TRBV4-3, the J gene TRBJ2-3, with D hard to call. The V end lost 2 bases, the J end lost 0 bases, and 12 bases lay between the germline ends. This CDR3 is built from 16 residues. Germline lookup yields CDR1 LGHNA and CDR2 YSLEER. For the CDR3, the DNA is TGCGCCAGCAGCCAAACCGAGCGAACTAGCACAGATACGCAGTATTTT. Translation: CASSQTERTSTDTQYF.